A selection of T cell receptor beta chains follows, all from one sample in a study of Graves' ophthalmopathy and Graves' hyperthyroidism. TCRdb called the multiplex PCR reads again in MiXCR, with one record for every CDR3 protein. The table lists about 590,000 distinct CDR3 sequences, about two fifths of them singletons. Sequencing input: peripheral blood or thyroid tissue (not recorded which). Source of these receptors: an adult man with Graves' hyperthyroidism. Each CDR3 is given with its conserved first and last residue. D genes are given only for firm matches. Part of the rows lack a size; the others show once, few, many or a class for expanded clones.

v_gene	d_gene	abundance	j_gene	CDR3nt	CDR3aa
TRBV7-9	.	many	TRBJ2-5	TGTGCCAGCAGCCCCGATCTGGTGCGGGGAGAGACCCAGTACTTC	CASSPDLVRGETQYF
TRBV6-5	.	many	TRBJ2-5	TGTGCCAGCAGTAGACGACAGGACTCCCGGGAGACCCAGTACTTC	CASSRRQDSRETQYF
TRBV7-8	TRBD2	.	TRBJ2-1	TGTGCCAGCAGCTTGGAACTAGCGGACAATGAGCAGTTCTTC	CASSLELADNEQFF
TRBV19	TRBD1	few	TRBJ1-4	TGTGCCAGTAGTATTCAGGGGGCGCATGAAAAACTGTTTTTT	CASSIQGAHEKLFF
TRBV7-9	.	many	TRBJ1-4	TGTGCCAGCAGCTTAGAGGGGGTGGCTAATGAAAAACTGTTTTTT	CASSLEGVANEKLFF
TRBV24-1	.	once	TRBJ1-5	TGTGCCACCAGTGACTGGACTAGCGGGAGTTCTAATGAGCATTTT	CATSDWTSGSSNEHF
TRBV6-1	.	.	TRBJ2-5	TGTGCCATCAGTGGGTACCTCGGAGGTGGGGAGACCCAGTACTTC	CAISGYLGGGETQYF
TRBV19	.	many	TRBJ1-1	TGTGCCAGTAGTATAGGGGGACGGCCCACTGAAGCTTTCTTT	CASSIGGRPTEAFF
TRBV12-3/TRBV12-4	.	many	TRBJ2-7	TGTGCCAGCAGTTCTCCCCCTCGATCATACGAGCAGTACTTC	CASSSPPRSYEQYF
TRBV29-1	.	many	TRBJ2-5	TGCAGCGGGGGGACAATCGAGACCCAGTACTTC	CSGGTIETQYF
TRBV20-1	.	.	TRBJ1-1	TGCAGTACTACCCCGGGGGCTCATTCAGACACTGAAGCTTTCTTT	CSTTPGAHSDTEAFF
TRBV29-1	.	.	TRBJ2-2	TGCAGCGTTGAAGCAGGGGCGAACACCGGGGAGCTGTCTTGG	CSVEAGANTGELSW
TRBV6-1	.	once	TRBJ1-6	TGTGCCAGCAGTGATGGGGCCCAGTATAATTCACCCCTCCACTTT	CASSDGAQYNSPLHF
TRBV7-9	.	many	TRBJ1-2	TGTGCCAGCAGCTTAGAAAGGACAGTCGCGAACTATGGCTACACCTTC	CASSLERTVANYGYTF
TRBV27	.	.	TRBJ1-5	TGTGCCAGCAGTCGCCGGGAGGTGAGGGGGCCCCAGCATTTT	CASSRREVRGPQHF
TRBV5-6	.	many	TRBJ1-6	TGTGCCAGCAGCTTGGCGACGGACACTTCACCCCTCCACTTT	CASSLATDTSPLHF
TRBV12-3/TRBV12-4	.	many	TRBJ2-7	TGTGCCAGCAGTTTTGGGTCTGTCGCCTACGAGCAGTACTTC	CASSFGSVAYEQYF
TRBV11-2	.	few	TRBJ1-4	TGTGCCAGCAGCCGGGCCGGGGGATCAGCTAATGAAAAACTGTTTTTT	CASSRAGGSANEKLFF
TRBV19	.	.	TRBJ2-1	TGTGCCAGTAGTATAACCCTGTCAGGGCCCGACCCATGGTACAATGAGCAGTTCTTC	CASSITLSGPDPWYNEQFF
TRBV11-1	.	.	TRBJ2-1	TGTGCCAGCAGCTTAGGAGGGACAAGCAGTGAGCAGTTCTTC	CASSLGGTSSEQFF
TRBV2	TRBD1	once	TRBJ1-2	TGTGCCAGCTCACCCTTAGACAGGGGTGTCGACTATGGCTACACCTTC	CASSPLDRGVDYGYTF
TRBV5-1	TRBD1	once	TRBJ1-6	TGCGCCAGCAGCCTACAGGGGACTCATAGTTCACCCCTCCACTTT	CASSLQGTHSSPLHF
TRBV2	TRBD2	few	TRBJ2-3	TGTGCCAGCAGTGAAGCAAGGAATAGCGGGAGGATTAGCACAGATACGCAGTATTTT	CASSEARNSGRISTDTQYF
TRBV29-1	.	.	TRBJ1-1	TGCAGCGCTGGTGGGGGGGGGATCGAGCAAGGCACTGAAGCTTTCTTT	CSAGGGGIEQGTEAFF
TRBV28	.	.	TRBJ2-5	TGTGCCAGCAGTTCCGGCTCGGGTACCCAGTACTTC	CASSSGSGTQYF
TRBV24-1	TRBD1	.	TRBJ1-2	TGTGCCACCACCGACAGGGCCAGAAACTATGGCTACACCTTC	CATTDRARNYGYTF
TRBV2	.	many	TRBJ1-1	TGTGCCAGCGGTGGCCGAGAAGCTTTCTTT	CASGGREAFF
TRBV5-8	.	many	TRBJ1-2	TGTGCCAGCAGACCTGCGGGGGGTGGCAGATCTAACTATGGCTACACCTTC	CASRPAGGGRSNYGYTF
TRBV24-1	TRBD1	.	TRBJ2-7	TGTGCCACCAGAGACGGCACCGGGACAGCCTACGAGCAGTACTTC	CATRDGTGTAYEQYF
TRBV29-1	TRBD1	.	TRBJ1-5	TGCAGCGTTAGAGACAGGGGCAATCAGCCCCAGCATTTT	CSVRDRGNQPQHF
TRBV10-3	.	.	TRBJ2-7	TGTGCCATCAGTAACAGCGGAAGGAACAATGAGCAGTACTTC	CAISNSGRNNEQYF
TRBV20-1	TRBD2	.	TRBJ2-3	TGCAGTGCTCGACTAGCGGGGTTTAGCACAGATACGCAGTATTTT	CSARLAGFSTDTQYF
TRBV6-5	.	many	TRBJ2-7	TGTGCCAGCAGTTACAGCAGGACGCAGGAGCTCGAGCAGTACTTC	CASSYSRTQELEQYF
TRBV2	.	.	TRBJ2-5	TGTGCCAGCTGGGGAGGACATCAAGAGACCCAGTACTTC	CASWGGHQETQYF
TRBV7-9	TRBD2	.	TRBJ2-3	TGTGCCAGCAGCCAAGCGGGGGGGTCAGATACGCAGTATTTT	CASSQAGGSDTQYF
TRBV20-1	.	.	TRBJ2-3	TGCAGTGCTAGAGATCCTTGGCACAGCACAGATACGCAGTATTTT	CSARDPWHSTDTQYF
TRBV10-3	.	many	TRBJ1-1	TGTGCCATCAGTGAGGACTTGGGCATGAACACTGAAGCTTTCTTT	CAISEDLGMNTEAFF
TRBV2	.	.	TRBJ1-5	TGTGCCAGCAGTGCAAGGGGGAATGAGCCCCAGCATTTT	CASSARGNEPQHF